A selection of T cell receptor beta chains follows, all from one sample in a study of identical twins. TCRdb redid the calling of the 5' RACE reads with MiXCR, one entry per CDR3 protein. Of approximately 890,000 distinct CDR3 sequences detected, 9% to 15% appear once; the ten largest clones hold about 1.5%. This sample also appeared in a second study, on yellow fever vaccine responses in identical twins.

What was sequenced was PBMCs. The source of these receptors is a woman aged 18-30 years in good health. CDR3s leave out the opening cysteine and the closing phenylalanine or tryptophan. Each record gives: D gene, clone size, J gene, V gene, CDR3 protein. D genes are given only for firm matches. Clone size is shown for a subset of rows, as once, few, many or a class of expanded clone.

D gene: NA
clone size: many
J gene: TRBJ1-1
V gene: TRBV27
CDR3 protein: ASSPGDGNTEAF

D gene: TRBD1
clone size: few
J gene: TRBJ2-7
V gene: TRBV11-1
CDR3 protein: ASINFGSPDRTSYEQY

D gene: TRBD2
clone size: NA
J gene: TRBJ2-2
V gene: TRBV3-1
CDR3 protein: ASSQGGLAGARLNTGELF

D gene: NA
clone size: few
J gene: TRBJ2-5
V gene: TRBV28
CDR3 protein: ASSPVVQGQTQY

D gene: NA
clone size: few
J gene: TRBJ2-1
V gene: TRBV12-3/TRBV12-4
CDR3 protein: ASSFWRVSSYNEQF

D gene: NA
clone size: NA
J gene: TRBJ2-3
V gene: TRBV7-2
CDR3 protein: ASSLQGLTDTQY

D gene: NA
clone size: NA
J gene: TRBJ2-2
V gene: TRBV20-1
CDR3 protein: SASGPVTNTGELF

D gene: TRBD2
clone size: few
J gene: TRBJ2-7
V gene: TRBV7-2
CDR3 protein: ASSLRSSGPYEQY

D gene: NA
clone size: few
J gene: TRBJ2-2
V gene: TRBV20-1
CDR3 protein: SARKIQTDSRTGELF

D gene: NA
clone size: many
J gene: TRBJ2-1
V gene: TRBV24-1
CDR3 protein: ATSQGGGSSYNEQF

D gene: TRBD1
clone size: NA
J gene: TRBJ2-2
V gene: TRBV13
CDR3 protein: ASSWGQPTGELF

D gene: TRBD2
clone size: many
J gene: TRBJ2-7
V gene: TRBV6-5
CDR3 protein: ASSYGTSGYEQY

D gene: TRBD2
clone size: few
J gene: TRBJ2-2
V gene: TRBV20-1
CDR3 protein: SAIGASGGSAGELF

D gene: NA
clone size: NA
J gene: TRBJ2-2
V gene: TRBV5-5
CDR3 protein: ASSYGASWAGELF

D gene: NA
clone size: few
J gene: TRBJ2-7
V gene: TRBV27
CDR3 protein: ASRSTWDAPYEQY

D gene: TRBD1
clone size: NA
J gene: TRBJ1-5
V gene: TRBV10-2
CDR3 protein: ASSETGGSQPQH

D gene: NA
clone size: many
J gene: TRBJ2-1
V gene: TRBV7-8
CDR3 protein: ASSPWTTSYNEQF

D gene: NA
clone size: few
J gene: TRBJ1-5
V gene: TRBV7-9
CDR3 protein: ASSAQGQPQH

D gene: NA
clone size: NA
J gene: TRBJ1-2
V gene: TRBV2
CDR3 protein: ASTYGGYGYT

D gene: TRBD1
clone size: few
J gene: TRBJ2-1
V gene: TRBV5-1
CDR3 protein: ASSLGLGTAYNEQF

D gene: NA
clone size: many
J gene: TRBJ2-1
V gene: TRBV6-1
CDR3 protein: ASSIAEEYNEQF

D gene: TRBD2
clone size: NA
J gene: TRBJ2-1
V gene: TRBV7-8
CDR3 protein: ASSLGREGFSYNEQF

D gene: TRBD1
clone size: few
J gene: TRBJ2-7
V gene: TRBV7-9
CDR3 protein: ASSARDRGTSYEQY

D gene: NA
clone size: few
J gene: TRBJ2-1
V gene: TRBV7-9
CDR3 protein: ASRRDVSPGDEQF

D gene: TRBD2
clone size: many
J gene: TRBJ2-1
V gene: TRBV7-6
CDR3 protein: ASSLDLADNEQF

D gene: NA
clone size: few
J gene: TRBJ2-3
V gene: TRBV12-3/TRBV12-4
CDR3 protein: ASRRVSTDTQY

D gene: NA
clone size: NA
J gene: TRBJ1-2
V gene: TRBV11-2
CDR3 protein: ASSLGDSVIYGYT

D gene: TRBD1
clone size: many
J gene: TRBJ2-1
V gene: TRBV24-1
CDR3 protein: ATSPTDRGLGNEQF

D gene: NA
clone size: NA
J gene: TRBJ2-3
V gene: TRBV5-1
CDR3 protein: ASSLVSQGDTQY

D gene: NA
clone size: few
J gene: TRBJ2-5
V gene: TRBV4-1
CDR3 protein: ASSQDNLAGEETQY

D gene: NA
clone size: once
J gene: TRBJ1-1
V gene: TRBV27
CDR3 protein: ASRFAGSEAF

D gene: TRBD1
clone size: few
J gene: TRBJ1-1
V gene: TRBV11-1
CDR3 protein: ASIDRGIGNTEAF

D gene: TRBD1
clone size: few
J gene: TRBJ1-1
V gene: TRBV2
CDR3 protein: ASSEVQGITEAF

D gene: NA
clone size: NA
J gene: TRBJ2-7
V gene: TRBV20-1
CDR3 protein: SARDIGTNAKGYEQY

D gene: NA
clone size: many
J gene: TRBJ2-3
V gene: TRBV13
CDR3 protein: ASSTRTGPDTQY

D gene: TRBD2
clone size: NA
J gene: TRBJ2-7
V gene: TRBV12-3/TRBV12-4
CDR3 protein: ASSLDYGRAKYEQY

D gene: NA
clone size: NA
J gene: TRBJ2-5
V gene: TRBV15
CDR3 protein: ATSTEQDSEETQY

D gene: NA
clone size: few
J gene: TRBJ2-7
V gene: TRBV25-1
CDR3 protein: ASIETDRLYEQY

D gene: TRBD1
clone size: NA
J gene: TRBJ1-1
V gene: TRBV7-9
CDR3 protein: ASSDRDRPF

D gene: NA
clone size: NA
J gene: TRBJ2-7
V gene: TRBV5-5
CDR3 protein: ASSLAVGPGGEQY

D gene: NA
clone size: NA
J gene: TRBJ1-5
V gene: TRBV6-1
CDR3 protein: ASRSFPYSNQPQH

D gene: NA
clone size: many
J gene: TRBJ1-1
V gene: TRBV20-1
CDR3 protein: SARDRGETEAF

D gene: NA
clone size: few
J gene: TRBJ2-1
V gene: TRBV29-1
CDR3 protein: SVDLGAGYNEQF

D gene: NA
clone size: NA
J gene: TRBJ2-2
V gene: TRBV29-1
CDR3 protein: SVGGGSSPGELF

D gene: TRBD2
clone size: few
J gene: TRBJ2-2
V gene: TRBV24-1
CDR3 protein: ATSDLGLAANTGELF

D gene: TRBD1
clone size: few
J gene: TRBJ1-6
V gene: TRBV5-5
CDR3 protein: ASFPGTGGWNSPLH

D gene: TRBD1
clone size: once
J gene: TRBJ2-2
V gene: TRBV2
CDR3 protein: ASTGVPKTGTVVGELF

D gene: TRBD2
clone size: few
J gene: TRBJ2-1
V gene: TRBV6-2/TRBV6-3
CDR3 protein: ASDGLAGADEQF